This T cell receptor beta chain was sequenced for a study of blood T cell repertoires in COVID-19. Turning to the study itself: The samples span acute and convalescent COVID-19 from the United States, Italy and Spain.

Method: immunoSEQ multiplex PCR; TCRdb's copy keeps in-frame clones and lacks some. The sample gives about 140,000 clones, approximately 78% of which show up once; roughly 9.7% is in the top ten. The V gene end was trimmed by 0 bases and the J gene end by 3 bases; junction bases not matched to a gene: 4. CDR3 size: 16 residues. Germline CDR1 reads MNHEY; CDR2 reads SVGAGI. The sequence was collected from a man in his sixties who had recovered from COVID-19. The V and J genes are TRBV6-5 and TRBJ2-7; TRBD1 matches at 11 bases. The sample comprised peripheral blood. As DNA, the CDR3 is TGTGCCAGCAGTTACTCCGGGACAGGGGGGATCTACGAGCAGTACTTC. Its translation: CASSYSGTGGIYEQYF.